These 4 T cell receptor beta chains were sequenced from one sample in a study of blood T cell repertoires in COVID-19. Only in-frame clones appear in the TCRdb table, and some are missing; sequencing was by immunoSEQ multiplex PCR. The sample has about 220,000 clones, approximately 83% seen once. The sample was peripheral blood. These receptors came from a woman in her sixties with acute or convalescent COVID-19.

The chain links TRBV3-1 (or the pseudogene TRBV3-2) to TRBJ2-5; 9 bases match TRBD2. Germline V gene data show CDR1 as LGHDT and CDR2 as YNNKEL (reference sequence). The CDR3 loop spans 16 amino acids. Trimming removed 4 bases from V and 7 bases from J; junction bases left unmatched: 13. Here the CDR3 reads CASSPLTSGSPGTQYF. CDR3 coding DNA: TGTGCCAGCAGCCCTCTTACTAGCGGGTCACCAGGGACCCAGTACTTC.

This sequence joins TRBV3-1 (or the pseudogene TRBV3-2) and TRBJ2-5; 11 positions agree with TRBD2. Germline-derived CDR1 and CDR2 are LGHDT and YNNKEL (reference sequence). Trimming cost V 3 bases and J 0 bases; bases outside gene matches: 3. CDR3 length: 16 residues. This CDR3 is CASSQTSGAYQETQYF. The CDR3 DNA follows: TGTGCCAGCAGCCAGACTAGCGGGGCTTACCAAGAGACCCAGTACTTC.

In this sample, this clone turned up once. This chain joins TRBV4-2 and TRBJ1-4, with 7 bases identical to TRBD1. V lost 0 bases, J lost 8 bases, and 6 bases stayed unmatched. This CDR3 has 15 amino acids. Germline lookup yields CDR1 LGHNA and CDR2 YNFKEQ. CDR3 DNA sequence: TGTGCCAGCAGCCAAGAATGGGACAGAGGGGAAAAACTGTTTTTT. Translation gives CASSQEWDRGEKLFF.

The gene calls are TRBV6-4 and TRBJ1-6; D gene uncertain. Germline V gene sequence: CDR1 MRHNA, CDR2 SNTAGT. The CDR3 totals 13 residues. Trimming cost V 5 bases and J 8 bases, with 10 bases left between them. CDR3 nucleotides: TGTGCCAGCAGTCGGGGTCGCGATTCACCCCTCCACTTT. This encodes CASSRGRDSPLHF.